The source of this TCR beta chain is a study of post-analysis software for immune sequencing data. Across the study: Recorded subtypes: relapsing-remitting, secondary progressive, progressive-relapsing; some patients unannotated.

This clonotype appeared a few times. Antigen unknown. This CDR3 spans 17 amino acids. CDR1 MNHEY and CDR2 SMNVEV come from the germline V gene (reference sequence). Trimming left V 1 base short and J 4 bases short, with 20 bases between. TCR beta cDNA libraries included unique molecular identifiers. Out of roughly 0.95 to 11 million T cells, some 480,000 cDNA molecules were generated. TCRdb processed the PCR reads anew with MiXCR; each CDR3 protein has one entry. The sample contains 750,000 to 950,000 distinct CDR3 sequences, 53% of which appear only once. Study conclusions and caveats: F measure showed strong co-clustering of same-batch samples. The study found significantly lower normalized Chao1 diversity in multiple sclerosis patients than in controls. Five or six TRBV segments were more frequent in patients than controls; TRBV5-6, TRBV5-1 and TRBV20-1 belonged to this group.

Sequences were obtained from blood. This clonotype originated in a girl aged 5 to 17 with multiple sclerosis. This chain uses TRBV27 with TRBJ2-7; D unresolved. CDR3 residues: CASSLLSPLLTPYEQYF. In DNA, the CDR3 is TGTGCCAGCAGTTTATTATCCCCTCTCTTGACTCCGTACGAGCAGTACTTC.